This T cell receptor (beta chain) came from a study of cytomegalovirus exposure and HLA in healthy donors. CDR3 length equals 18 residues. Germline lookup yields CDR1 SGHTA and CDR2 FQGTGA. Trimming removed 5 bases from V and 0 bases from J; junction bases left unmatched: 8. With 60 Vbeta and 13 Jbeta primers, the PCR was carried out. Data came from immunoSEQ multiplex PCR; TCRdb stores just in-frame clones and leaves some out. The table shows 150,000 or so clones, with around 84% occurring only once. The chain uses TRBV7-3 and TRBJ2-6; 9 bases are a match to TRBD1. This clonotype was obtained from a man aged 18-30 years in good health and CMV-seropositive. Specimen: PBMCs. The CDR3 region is CASSVEPGQGSGANVLTF. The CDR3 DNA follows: TGTGCCAGCAGCGTAGAACCGGGACAGGGCTCTGGGGCCAACGTCCTGACTTTC.